This is a list of T cell receptor beta chains from one sample in a study of T cell repertoires in cytomegalovirus infection. TCRdb passed the reads through MiXCR, listing each CDR3 protein once. The sample lists about 900,000 distinct CDR3 sequences, roughly 31% seen once, with under 15% in the top ten. Antigen specificity for these receptors is unknown. The specimen was cultured CD8+ T cells from PBMCs, collected from culture after CMV antigen stimulation. The receptor source for this set is a human donor in good health (CMV status not recorded). Some clones in this sample may be carry-over from other donors' samples. Both conserved end residues are part of each CDR3. The order of the fields is V gene, D gene, clone size, J gene, CDR3 protein, CDR3 DNA. A D gene is named only where the DNA matches it firmly. Part of the rows lack a size; the others show once, few, many or a class for expanded clones.

V gene: TRBV7-6; D gene: TRBD2; clone size: few; J gene: TRBJ2-3; CDR3 protein: CASSSRLAASDTQYF; CDR3 DNA: TGTGCCAGCAGCTCCAGACTAGCGGCATCCGATACGCAGTATTTT
V gene: TRBV7-2; D gene: TRBD1; clone size: few; J gene: TRBJ1-6; CDR3 protein: CASSFSGQGNSPLHF; CDR3 DNA: TGTGCCAGCAGCTTCTCCGGACAGGGGAATTCACCCCTCCACTTT
V gene: TRBV19; D gene: NA; clone size: few; J gene: TRBJ2-1; CDR3 protein: CASSIDGSSYNEQFF; CDR3 DNA: TGTGCCAGTAGTATCGACGGAAGCTCCTACAATGAGCAGTTCTTC
V gene: TRBV7-4; D gene: NA; clone size: NA; J gene: TRBJ1-5; CDR3 protein: CASSSDDSNQPQHF; CDR3 DNA: TGTGCCAGCAGCTCCGATGATAGCAATCAGCCCCAGCATTTT
V gene: TRBV27; D gene: NA; clone size: NA; J gene: TRBJ2-1; CDR3 protein: CATSFWTVDPNEQFF; CDR3 DNA: TGTGCCACCAGTTTTTGGACAGTGGACCCCAATGAGCAGTTCTTC
V gene: TRBV7-6; D gene: NA; clone size: NA; J gene: TRBJ2-7; CDR3 protein: CASCLDQGGGSEQYF; CDR3 DNA: TGTGCCAGCTGCTTAGATCAGGGAGGAGGATCCGAGCAGTACTTC
V gene: TRBV20-1; D gene: NA; clone size: few; J gene: TRBJ2-1; CDR3 protein: CSAPRPPNEQFF; CDR3 DNA: TGCAGTGCCCCCCGACCCCCCAATGAGCAGTTCTTC
V gene: TRBV4-1; D gene: TRBD1; clone size: few; J gene: TRBJ2-7; CDR3 protein: CASSQTAGTGQEQYF; CDR3 DNA: TGCGCCAGCAGCCAAACCGCCGGGACAGGGCAAGAGCAGTACTTC
V gene: TRBV27; D gene: NA; clone size: NA; J gene: TRBJ1-1; CDR3 protein: CASSFIGGGGTEAFF; CDR3 DNA: TGTGCCAGCAGTTTCATAGGGGGAGGGGGCACTGAAGCTTTCTTT
V gene: TRBV7-8; D gene: NA; clone size: many; J gene: TRBJ1-2; CDR3 protein: CASSLGSGLGGYTF; CDR3 DNA: TGTGCCAGCAGCTTAGGGTCGGGCCTGGGTGGCTACACCTTC
V gene: TRBV7-8; D gene: NA; clone size: many; J gene: TRBJ2-5; CDR3 protein: CASSLYPSGKETQYF; CDR3 DNA: TGTGCCAGCAGCTTATACCCCTCGGGAAAAGAGACCCAGTACTTC
V gene: TRBV4-1; D gene: NA; clone size: NA; J gene: TRBJ1-2; CDR3 protein: CASSQVGGHNYGYTF; CDR3 DNA: TGCGCCAGCAGCCAAGTCGGTGGCCATAACTATGGCTACACCTTC
V gene: TRBV12-3/TRBV12-4; D gene: TRBD1; clone size: many; J gene: TRBJ1-4; CDR3 protein: CASSFSGGDEKLFF; CDR3 DNA: TGTGCCAGCAGTTTCTCAGGGGGCGATGAAAAACTGTTTTTT
V gene: TRBV7-8; D gene: NA; clone size: NA; J gene: TRBJ2-2; CDR3 protein: CASSVTAFANTGELFF; CDR3 DNA: TGTGCCAGCAGCGTCACAGCTTTCGCGAACACCGGGGAGCTGTTTTTT
V gene: TRBV7-3; D gene: NA; clone size: NA; J gene: TRBJ2-2; CDR3 protein: CASSLGPYAGELFF; CDR3 DNA: TGTGCCAGCAGCTTAGGGCCCTACGCCGGGGAGCTGTTTTTT
V gene: TRBV13; D gene: TRBD1; clone size: NA; J gene: TRBJ2-1; CDR3 protein: CASSPQQGAKNEQFF; CDR3 DNA: TGTGCCAGCAGCCCTCAACAGGGGGCTAAAAATGAGCAGTTCTTC
V gene: TRBV29-1; D gene: NA; clone size: NA; J gene: TRBJ1-1; CDR3 protein: CSVGSRVNTEAFF; CDR3 DNA: TGCAGCGTTGGTTCCAGGGTGAATACTGAAGCTTTCTTT
V gene: TRBV7-6; D gene: TRBD2; clone size: NA; J gene: TRBJ2-5; CDR3 protein: CASSGGTSQETQYF; CDR3 DNA: TGTGCCAGCAGCGGTGGGACTAGCCAAGAGACCCAGTACTTC
V gene: TRBV12-3/TRBV12-4; D gene: NA; clone size: few; J gene: TRBJ1-1; CDR3 protein: CANSRLEWRAEAFF; CDR3 DNA: TGTGCCAACTCCCGGCTGGAGTGGAGGGCTGAAGCTTTCTTT
V gene: TRBV27; D gene: TRBD1; clone size: NA; J gene: TRBJ1-2; CDR3 protein: CASREGTGFNYGYTF; CDR3 DNA: TGTGCCAGCAGAGAAGGGACAGGGTTTAACTATGGCTACACCTTC
V gene: TRBV19; D gene: TRBD1; clone size: NA; J gene: TRBJ1-4; CDR3 protein: CASSTPIWDSTNEKLFF; CDR3 DNA: TGTGCCAGTAGTACTCCGATCTGGGACAGCACTAATGAAAAACTGTTTTTT
V gene: TRBV6-1; D gene: NA; clone size: many; J gene: TRBJ1-5; CDR3 protein: CASSDPRRYSNQPQHF; CDR3 DNA: TGTGCCAGCAGTGACCCAAGACGGTATAGCAATCAGCCCCAGCATTTT
V gene: TRBV10-2; D gene: NA; clone size: few; J gene: TRBJ2-3; CDR3 protein: CASSEIGQYLDTQYF; CDR3 DNA: TGCGCCAGCAGTGAGATAGGGCAGTACTTAGATACGCAGTATTTT
V gene: TRBV7-9; D gene: NA; clone size: few; J gene: TRBJ1-2; CDR3 protein: CASSLVGAGYGYTF; CDR3 DNA: TGTGCCAGCAGCTTAGTTGGGGCTGGCTATGGCTACACCTTC
V gene: TRBV6-2/TRBV6-3; D gene: NA; clone size: few; J gene: TRBJ1-1; CDR3 protein: CASRWDNMNTEAFF; CDR3 DNA: TGTGCCAGCAGGTGGGACAACATGAACACTGAAGCTTTCTTT
V gene: TRBV5-4; D gene: TRBD1; clone size: NA; J gene: TRBJ1-1; CDR3 protein: CASSFGTGNSEAFF; CDR3 DNA: TGTGCCAGCAGCTTCGGGACAGGGAATTCTGAAGCTTTCTTT
V gene: TRBV6-1; D gene: TRBD1; clone size: few; J gene: TRBJ1-2; CDR3 protein: CAILQGKGYTF; CDR3 DNA: TGTGCCATCTTACAGGGGAAAGGCTACACCTTC
V gene: TRBV7-8; D gene: NA; clone size: many; J gene: TRBJ2-3; CDR3 protein: CASSLRRSGDTQYF; CDR3 DNA: TGTGCCAGCAGCTTACGCCGAAGTGGAGATACGCAGTATTTT
V gene: TRBV7-4; D gene: NA; clone size: NA; J gene: TRBJ1-5; CDR3 protein: CASSLGGGASGQPQHF; CDR3 DNA: TGTGCCAGCAGCTTAGGGGGGGGGGCCTCAGGACAGCCCCAGCATTTT
V gene: TRBV6-6; D gene: NA; clone size: many; J gene: TRBJ1-1; CDR3 protein: CASSYGSEAFF; CDR3 DNA: TGTGCCAGCAGTTACGGCAGCGAAGCTTTCTTT
V gene: TRBV27; D gene: NA; clone size: NA; J gene: TRBJ2-1; CDR3 protein: CASSYGGTYNEQFF; CDR3 DNA: TGTGCCAGCAGTTATGGCGGGACCTACAATGAGCAGTTCTTC
V gene: TRBV10-3; D gene: NA; clone size: NA; J gene: TRBJ1-2; CDR3 protein: CAISDQSVGGYTF; CDR3 DNA: TGTGCCATCAGTGATCAGAGCGTTGGCGGCTACACCTTC
V gene: TRBV7-9; D gene: TRBD2; clone size: NA; J gene: TRBJ2-1; CDR3 protein: CASSLPRGRDNEQFF; CDR3 DNA: TGTGCCAGCAGCCTACCCCGGGGGAGGGATAATGAGCAGTTCTTC
V gene: TRBV6-4; D gene: NA; clone size: NA; J gene: TRBJ1-1; CDR3 protein: CASSDRGTKGAFF; CDR3 DNA: TGTGCCAGCAGTGACCGCGGGACAAAGGGAGCTTTCTTT
V gene: TRBV27; D gene: TRBD1; clone size: NA; J gene: TRBJ1-2; CDR3 protein: CASRDTGVGRGYTF; CDR3 DNA: TGTGCCAGCAGAGATACAGGGGTGGGGAGAGGCTACACCTTC
V gene: TRBV10-3; D gene: TRBD1; clone size: few; J gene: TRBJ1-2; CDR3 protein: CAILAGTALSAHYGYTF; CDR3 DNA: TGTGCCATCCTTGCCGGGACAGCTTTATCAGCTCACTATGGCTACACCTTC
V gene: TRBV7-9; D gene: NA; clone size: few; J gene: TRBJ1-1; CDR3 protein: CASSLDPLWAFF; CDR3 DNA: TGTGCCAGCAGCCTAGACCCCCTCTGGGCTTTCTTT